The 4 T cell receptor beta chains presented below share a single source sample, sequenced in a study of metastatic and nonmetastatic thyroid tumors. TCRdb re-analyzed the PCR reads using MiXCR. The table has some 16,000 clones, approximately 24% seen once; the top ten hold around an eighth. Patients underwent thyroid surgery, and none had received any treatment before it. The sequencing sample was made of tumor tissue. The receptors here all came from a male donor with papillary thyroid cancer or a benign thyroid nodule (not recorded which). Some clones in this sample may be carry-over from other donors' samples.

This clone showed up many times. Given a much more abundant clone one base away, this may be a read error. The chain combines TRBV9 with TRBJ2-7; maybe TRBD2 (6 bases). Germline CDR1 is SGDLS and CDR2 is YYNGEE. Between the trimmed V and J ends, which lost 4 bases and 6 bases, there was a span of 20 bases. The CDR3 consists of 15 residues. This CDR3 reads CASSPEAGGIGEQYF. The CDR3 DNA is TGTGCCAGCAGCCCAGAAGCTGGGGGGATCGGCGAGCAGTACTTC.

The chain joins TRBV11-1 to TRBJ1-2; tentative D call: TRBD1 (6 bases). The germline gives CDR1 SGHAT, CDR2 FQDESV (reference sequence). The V and J ends lost 3 bases and 4 bases respectively, with 21 bases between them. The CDR3 has 17 amino acids. CDR3 in DNA: TGTGCCAGCAGCTTTTTGACAGGCCCTGTTGGGCCCTATGGCTACACCTTC. Amino acid sequence: CASSFLTGPVGPYGYTF.

In the case of this clone: Other DNA sequences of this sample code for an identical CDR3. The V and J genes are TRBV20-1 and TRBJ2-1, with TRBD2 matching 8 bases. Unmatched junction bases numbered 5, after V lost 0 bases and J lost 1 base. CDR1 DFQATT and CDR2 SNEGSKA come from the germline V gene (reference sequence). CDR3 length equals 16 residues. The CDR3 protein is CSARDLGGRSYNEQFF. The DNA of the CDR3 is TGCAGTGCTAGAGATCTAGGCGGGAGGTCCTACAATGAGCAGTTCTTC.

A word on this clone: This CDR3 is also generated by other DNA sequences in the sample. The chain joins TRBV20-1 to TRBJ2-3; 10 nucleotides line up with TRBD2. The germline gives CDR1 DFQATT, CDR2 SNEGSKA (reference sequence). The CDR3 runs to 17 residues. V shed 7 bases and J 2 bases; nucleotides not matched to a gene: 15. The DNA for the CDR3 is TGCAGTGGGGGCGGTAGCGGGGGGTCCTCCTTCACAGATACGCAGTATTTT. This codes for CSGGGSGGSSFTDTQYF.